This TCR beta chain appears in the sequencing data of a study of cytomegalovirus exposure and HLA in healthy donors (TCRdb year 2017). Study-wide context: A later analysis indicated that the roughly 130 validation repertoires were generated on the platform also employed for the approximately 700 repertoires of the first cohort. The study was designed to test whether signatures of past pathogen exposure could be identified by cataloging public T cell receptors. Besides the first cohort of about 730 subjects, a separate validation cohort made up of over 100 different subjects was used. To predict cytomegalovirus infection status, the study combined high-throughput TCR immunosequencing, statistical association of individual TCRs with disease status, and machine learning.

The library was prepared using the immunoSEQ multiplex PCR assay. From the authors' description of their analysis: A statistical classification framework was built for diagnosing cytomegalovirus status from the catalog of TCR beta chain sequences. TCRdb retrieved this table from immuneACCESS and kept in-frame rearrangements only. Not all clones are present; in checked studies, unresolved V genes account for under half, and no reason is known for the remainder. V, J and clone size are taken as reported in that table, and D and trimming were inferred from the DNA itself. Present in this sample are about 120,000 clones, nearly 90% of which were seen just once. Around 1.1% of the sample goes to the ten largest clones. Results the study describes overall, beyond this receptor: In both the original and validation cohorts, the classifier was reported to diagnose cytomegalovirus status with high specificity and sensitivity. A later analysis found that TCRs clustered in the first cohort also tended to co-occur in the 120 validation repertoires, with 94% of cluster scores above 0. According to the authors, the approach could potentially be generalized to other disease states and immunological phenotypes. While some public TCRs were present in many individuals, most TCR sequences turned up only very rarely across donors. The validation cohort had no HLA typing available for a later analysis, so co-occurrence within that cohort was assessed over all 110 or so repertoires. A few of the identified cytomegalovirus-associated TCR beta chains were confirmed in vitro to be specific for cytomegalovirus antigens. In the study, 164 TCR beta chains were listed as associated with cytomegalovirus.

CDR1 and CDR2 were assigned from the germline V gene (reference sequence) as MNHEY and SMNVEV. The CDR3 spans 14 residues, from the cysteine through the phenylalanine. Only the CDR3 DNA stays, 42 bases, in frame from base 1. Trimmed from V: 8 bases; trimmed from J: 4 bases; junction bases lacking a gene match: 10. The donors were included in the validation cohort of some 110 subjects, a group kept apart from the roughly 670-subject first cohort. For this clone: Its binding antigen is unknown. No much larger clonotype is one base removed from it; base qualities were not supplied.

The clonotype originates from a woman between 18 and 29 years old in good health and CMV-seronegative. The V gene is TRBV27 and the J gene is TRBJ2-5, with 7 junctional bases fitting TRBD2. The sequencing input was PBMCs. The encoded CDR3 is CASGRLAGGETQYF. The DNA reads as follows: TGTGCCAGCGGTCGACTAGCAGGTGGAGAGACCCAGTACTTC.